This passage covers 24 T cell receptor beta chains from one sample sequenced in a study of OX40 agonist ivuxolimab in advanced cancers. Only in-frame clones appear in the TCRdb table, and some are missing; sequencing was by immunoSEQ multiplex PCR. Of more than 80,000 clones in the sample, 91% were seen once. The sequenced sample was CD4+ or CD8+ T cells sorted from blood, obtained in a trial of the OX40 agonist ivuxolimab. The receptors here all came from an adult with an advanced solid tumor such as melanoma, head and neck, liver or kidney cancer.

The chain recombines TRBV7-2 with TRBJ2-5; TRBD2 is a possible D gene (6 bases). The ends were cut back, 2 bases at V and 4 bases at J, with 14 bases in the middle. The CDR3 runs to 15 residues. In germline, CDR1 is SGHTA, CDR2 FQGNSA. This CDR3 reads CASSLLGGLGETQYF. CDR3 coding DNA: TGTGCCAGCAGCTTATTGGGGGGTTTGGGAGAGACCCAGTACTTC.

This clone occurred once. The chain has TRBV4-3 and TRBJ1-3; D is ambiguous. The CDR3 length is 16 residues. V lost 2 bases and J 1 base, leaving 12 bases between the germline ends. Per germline, CDR1 LGHNA and CDR2 YSLEER. The CDR3 DNA reads TGCGCCAGCAGCCAATCGGCCGGGGTATCTGGAAACACCATATATTTT. It codes for CASSQSAGVSGNTIYF.

The gene calls are TRBV6-1 and TRBJ2-1; a possible D gene is TRBD2 (6 bases). The germline V gene has CDR1 MNHNS and CDR2 SASEGT. This CDR3 is built from 11 residues. Trimming pared 5 bases from V and 11 bases from J, leaving 10 bases between. CDR3 protein: CASSPGLQQFF. The CDR3, as DNA: TGTGCCAGCAGTCCGGGACTCCAGCAGTTCTTC.

The chain couples TRBV4-3 to TRBJ2-5, with D maybe TRBD2 (5 bases). Trimming stripped 1 base from V and 5 bases from J, with 14 bases between. Germline V CDR1 and CDR2: LGHNA, YSLEER. The CDR3 has 15 amino acids. The CDR3 loop reads CASSQAGKPWETQYF. The CDR3 DNA follows: TGCGCCAGCAGCCAAGCCGGGAAGCCGTGGGAGACCCAGTACTTC.

The CDR3 loop reads CAGSSGTAKNIQYF. The DNA of the CDR3 is TGTGCCGGGTCTAGCGGGACTGCCAAAAACATTCAGTACTTC. V gene TRBV6-5 combines with J gene TRBJ2-4; TRBD2 matches at 9 bases. CDR3 size: 14 residues. The J segment lost 1 base and the V segment lost 11 bases, leaving 6 bases of the junction unmatched. The germline CDR1 and CDR2 sequences are MNHEY and SVGAGI.

The chain recombines TRBV2 with TRBJ1-1; no firm D call. Germline CDR1 and CDR2: SNHLY and FYNNEI. The ends were cut back, 2 bases at V and 1 base at J, with 8 bases in the middle. The CDR3 has 14 amino acids. CDR3 nucleotides: TGTGCCAGCAGTGAAAACCCCGGGAACACTGAAGCTTTCTTT. The encoded protein is CASSENPGNTEAFF.

V and J are TRBV5-4 and TRBJ2-2; D is undetermined. CDR3 size: 14 residues. V lost 2 bases and J lost 1, with 6 bases in between. Germline V lookup: CDR1 SGHNT, CDR2 YYREEE (reference sequence). The DNA of the CDR3 is TGTGCCAGCAGCTTATTACAGAACACCGGGGAGCTGTTTTTT. Its translation: CASSLLQNTGELFF. Complete variable domain (other parts from reference TRBV5-4 and TRBJ2-2): ETGVTQSPTHLIKTRGQQVTLRCSSQSGHNTVSWYQQALGQGPQFIFQYYREEENGRGNFPPRFSGLQFPNYSSELNVNALELDDSALYLCASSLLQNTGELFFGEGSRLTVL.

V usage is TRBV5-5 and J usage is TRBJ1-4; D is undetermined. From germline, CDR1 is SGHKS and CDR2 YYEKEE (reference sequence). The CDR3 sequence is 13 residues long. V shed 0 bases and J shed 5 bases, with 5 bases lying between them. The CDR3 sequence is CASSLVGNEKLFF. The CDR3 DNA reads as TGTGCCAGCAGCTTGGTCGGGAATGAAAAACTGTTTTTT. The full variable domain, with the rest looked up from reference TRBV5-5 and TRBJ1-4, is DAGVTQSPTHLIKTRGQQVTLRCSPISGHKSVSWYQQVLGQGPQFIFQYYEKEERGRGNFPDRFSARQFPNYSSELNVNALLLGDSALYLCASSLVGNEKLFFGSGTQLSVL.

The gene calls are TRBV6-6 and TRBJ2-7; unclear D gene. CDR1 MNHNY and CDR2 SVGAGI come from the germline V gene (reference sequence). CDR3 length: 11 residues. V was pared by 5 bases and J by 3 bases, with 5 bases between. Here the CDR3 DNA reads TGTGCCAGCAGTCGGAACTACGAGCAGTACTTC. The encoded protein is CASSRNYEQYF.

The chain joins TRBV7-9 to TRBJ2-2; D gene unclear. V was trimmed by 6 bases and J by 8 bases, leaving 10 bases between them. The V gene's germline CDR1 is SEHNR and CDR2 FQNEAQ (reference sequence). CDR3 length: 12 amino acids. As DNA, the CDR3 is TGTGCCAGCAGTAAGGGAAGAGGGGAGCTGTTTTTT. This translates into CASSKGRGELFF. Using reference TRBV7-9 and TRBJ2-2 for the parts outside the CDR3, the full variable domain is DTGVSQNPRHKITKRGQNVTFRCDPISEHNRLYWYRQTLGQGPEFLTYFQNEAQLEKSRLLSDRFSAERPKGSFSTLEIQRTEQGDSAMYLCASSKGRGELFFGEGSRLTVL.

The chain has TRBV5-1 and TRBJ2-7, with a weak D call TRBD1 (8 bases). CDR1 is SGHRS and CDR2 is YFSETQ in the germline V gene. Deletions cut 0 bases from V and 2 bases from J, with 12 bases between. The CDR3 sequence is 15 residues long. The DNA of the CDR3 is TGCGCCAGCAGCTTGGGACAGGGGACTACCTACGAGCAGTACTTC. It codes for CASSLGQGTTYEQYF.

CDR3 sequence: CASSIGPNTGELFF. CDR3 bases: TGTGCCAGCAGCATAGGTCCGAACACCGGGGAGCTGTTTTTT. This rearrangement joins TRBV11-3 to TRBJ2-2; no clear D. Germline V gene sequence: CDR1 SGHNT, CDR2 YENEEA. The CDR3 spans 14 residues. V was shortened by 5 bases and J by 0 bases, with 7 bases between the two germline ends.

The V gene is TRBV6-6, the J gene TRBJ2-7, with a possible D match to TRBD2 (6 bases). The length of the CDR3 is 13 residues. V gave up 5 bases and J gave up 3 bases, with 11 bases separating them. Germline V gene lookup returns CDR1 MNHNY and CDR2 SVGAGI (reference sequence). The CDR3 protein is CASSRLGSYEQYF. In nucleotides, the CDR3 is TGTGCCAGCAGTCGCCTCGGGAGCTACGAGCAGTACTTC.

This rearrangement joins TRBV28 to TRBJ1-2; 7 bases match TRBD1. J was trimmed by 4 bases and V by 3 bases; bases with no gene match: 8. Germline V gene sequence: CDR1 MDHEN, CDR2 SYDVKM. The CDR3 totals 15 residues. DNA of the CDR3: TGTGCCAGCAGTTTTCGTAGAGGGGGCACCTATGGCTACACCTTC. This codes for CASSFRRGGTYGYTF.

The chain joins TRBV10-3 to TRBJ2-7; TRBD2 might be the D (6 bases). V lost 4 bases and J 2 bases, leaving 9 bases between the germline ends. The CDR3 runs to 13 residues. Looked up from germline, CDR1 is ENHRY and CDR2 is SYGVKD. The CDR3 DNA sequence: TGTGCCATCAGTGGCGAGCGGGCCTACGAGCAGTACTTC. Amino acids: CAISGERAYEQYF.

The rearrangement uses TRBV30 and TRBJ1-2; 9 nucleotides line up with TRBD1. This CDR3 region has 13 residues. The germline V gene has CDR1 GTSNPN and CDR2 SVGIG (reference sequence). With 3 bases clipped from V and 6 bases from J, the junction kept 5 bases outside the gene matches. CDR3 nucleotide sequence: TGTGCCTGGAGCCCCGGGACAGGGAATGGCTACACCTTC. Amino acids: CAWSPGTGNGYTF.

The chain uses TRBV5-1 and TRBJ2-3; no clear D. V was shortened by 0 bases and J by 7 bases, with 9 bases between the two germline ends. Germline V gene data show CDR1 as SGHRS and CDR2 as YFSETQ. CDR3 length: 13 residues. This CDR3 reads CASSLDLTNTQYF. The DNA of the CDR3 is TGCGCCAGCAGCTTGGACCTGACCAATACGCAGTATTTT.

This chain uses TRBV10-3 with TRBJ2-1; 7 positions agree with TRBD2. V gave up 3 bases and J gave up 12 bases; unmatched junction bases: 8. From germline, CDR1 is ENHRY and CDR2 SYGVKD. The CDR3 consists of 13 residues. The CDR3 spells CAISDGAGEPQFF. CDR3 in DNA: TGTGCCATCAGTGATGGGGCGGGAGAGCCGCAGTTCTTC.

The chain recombines TRBV18 with TRBJ2-5; 8 positions agree with TRBD1. The V gene's germline CDR1 is KGHSH and CDR2 LQKENI. CDR3 length equals 15 residues. Unmatched junction bases numbered 7, after V lost 2 bases and J lost 5 bases. CDR3 loop: CASSPSRQGFETQYF. CDR3 DNA: TGTGCCAGCTCACCATCACGACAGGGGTTCGAGACCCAGTACTTC.

CDR3 in amino acids: CASSTLSLGANVLTF. The CDR3 DNA reads as TGTGCCAGCAGTACTTTATCGTTGGGGGCCAACGTCCTGACTTTC. The gene calls are TRBV28 and TRBJ2-6, with unresolved D. The CDR3 has 15 residues. Deletions cut 5 bases from V and 4 bases from J, with 12 bases between. Germline CDR1 and CDR2: MDHEN and SYDVKM.

The gene calls are TRBV7-9 and TRBJ2-7; 10 bases are shared with TRBD2. The germline CDR1 and CDR2 sequences are SEHNR and FQNEAQ (reference sequence). After removal of 1 base from V and 5 bases from J, the junction contained 2 bases not matched to a gene. This CDR3 is built from 14 residues. The CDR3 sequence: CASSLVSGRDEQYF. Written as DNA, the CDR3 is TGTGCCAGCAGCTTAGTAAGCGGGAGGGACGAGCAGTACTTC. Filled out from reference TRBV7-9 and TRBJ2-7, the complete variable domain reads DTGVSQNPRHKITKRGQNVTFRCDPISEHNRLYWYRQTLGQGPEFLTYFQNEAQLEKSRLLSDRFSAERPKGSFSTLEIQRTEQGDSAMYLCASSLVSGRDEQYFGPGTRLTVT.

The chain recombines TRBV15 with TRBJ2-2, with 11 bases identical to TRBD2. There are 16 residues in the CDR3. The V gene's germline CDR1 is LNHNV and CDR2 YYDKDF (reference sequence). J lost 6 bases, V lost 3 bases, and 6 bases had no gene match. In nucleotides, the CDR3 is TGTGCCACCAGCAGTCTAGCGGGAGGTAATTCCGGGGAGCTGTTTTTT. Translation gives CATSSLAGGNSGELFF.

The genes are TRBV18 and TRBJ2-5, with D possibly matching TRBD2 (6 bases). CDR3 length: 13 residues. CDR1 and CDR2 from the germline V gene are KGHSH and LQKENI. With 3 bases removed from V and 4 bases from J, the gap between germline ends came to 9 bases. CDR3 in DNA: TGTGCCAGCTCACCCCTAGCGCGAGAGACCCAGTACTTC. This encodes CASSPLARETQYF.

V usage is TRBV18 and J usage is TRBJ2-7; tentative D call: TRBD2 (6 bases). The CDR3 sequence is 14 residues long. Germline V gives CDR1 KGHSH, CDR2 LQKENI. V lost 3 bases and J 4 bases, leaving 13 bases between the germline ends. This CDR3 is CASSPPGGAYEQYF. In nucleotides, the CDR3 is TGTGCCAGCTCACCCCCCGGGGGAGCGTACGAGCAGTACTTC.